These 10 T cell receptor beta chains were all obtained from the same sample, sequenced in a study of blood T cells in healthy people across ages. With a J-beta primer mix and a sample-barcoded 5' primer, a second PCR ran about 7 to 11 cycles. TCRdb re-called the 5' RACE reads through MiXCR, storing one row per CDR3 protein. The sample consists of about 1.5 million distinct CDR3 sequences, approximately 42% of them appearing once. Sequenced input: blood. All receptors come from a woman in her late teens or twenties in good health.

This clonotype was seen a handful of times. The chain is built from TRBV4-3 and TRBJ2-3; 7 bases line up with TRBD2. Germline V gene sequence: CDR1 LGHNA, CDR2 YSLEER. This CDR3 spans 14 amino acids. The V and J ends lost 0 bases and 8 bases, in that order; junction bases with no gene match: 5. CDR3 protein: CASSQEMAGVTQYF. In DNA, the CDR3 is TGCGCCAGCAGCCAAGAGATGGCGGGGGTTACGCAGTATTTT.

V and J are TRBV5-1 and TRBJ2-3; D gene ambiguous. Germline CDR1 is SGHRS and CDR2 is YFSETQ. This CDR3 contains 15 residues. Deletions cut 0 bases from V and 2 bases from J, with 10 bases between. The CDR3 reads CASSLGDLPTDTQYF. In nucleotides, the CDR3 is TGCGCCAGCAGCTTGGGCGACTTACCCACAGATACGCAGTATTTT.

This chain joins TRBV12-5 and TRBJ1-5; a weak D match, TRBD1 (5 bases). Germline CDR1 reads LGHNT; CDR2 reads FRNRAP. The CDR3 is 15 residues long. V was trimmed by 2 bases and J by 6 bases, leaving 14 bases between them. In DNA form, the CDR3 reads TGTGCTAGTGGTTTGAGCAGGGACGCGGTTCAGCCCCAGCATTTT. Protein sequence: CASGLSRDAVQPQHF.

In its sample, this clonotype was seen a few times. The chain combines TRBV7-2 with TRBJ2-1; 11 nucleotides agree with TRBD2. The V gene's germline CDR1 is SGHTA and CDR2 FQGNSA. CDR3 length: 14 amino acids. The V and J ends lost 5 bases and 10 bases, in that order; junction bases with no gene match: 7. The CDR3 reads CASSLRLAGREQFF. The CDR3 coding sequence is TGTGCCAGCAGCCTTCGACTAGCGGGGAGAGAGCAGTTCTTC.

The J gene is TRBJ2-5, the V gene TRBV28, with 8 bases aligning to TRBD1. This CDR3 region has 17 residues. V shed 7 bases and J 2 bases; nucleotides not matched to a gene: 15. Germline loops: CDR1 MDHEN, CDR2 SYDVKM. The CDR3 reads CASTYGPGQDLQETQYF. The CDR3 DNA reads as TGTGCCAGCACCTACGGCCCGGGACAGGACCTTCAAGAGACCCAGTACTTC.

The CDR3 is CSVQTGGFAAFF. CDR3 DNA: TGCAGTGTCCAGACAGGGGGGTTCGCAGCTTTCTTT. The rearrangement links TRBV20-1 to TRBJ1-1; 9 bases fit TRBD1. Germline lookup yields CDR1 DFQATT and CDR2 SNEGSKA (reference sequence). CDR3 length: 12 amino acids. The ends lost 7 bases at V and 10 bases at J; junction bases unmatched: 10.

The rearrangement joins TRBV6-6 to TRBJ1-5; D possibly corresponds to TRBD1 (6 bases). The CDR3 runs 15 residues. Trimming pared 6 bases from V and 3 bases from J, leaving 15 bases between. Per germline, CDR1 MNHNY and CDR2 SVGAGI (reference sequence). CDR3 protein: CASRDPAGDNQPQHF. The CDR3 DNA reads as TGTGCCAGCAGGGACCCTGCAGGGGACAATCAGCCCCAGCATTTT.

This clonotype was recorded a few times. This sequence joins TRBV5-4 and TRBJ2-7; D may correspond to TRBD1 or TRBD2 (6 bases each). Trimming shortened V by 3 bases and J by 1 base, and 11 bases separated the two germline ends. The CDR3 has 14 amino acids. The V gene's germline CDR1 is SGHNT and CDR2 YYREEE (reference sequence). CDR3 region: CASSSRGTSYEQYF. As DNA, the CDR3 is TGTGCCAGCAGCTCACGCGGGACATCCTACGAGCAGTACTTC.

This clonotype has only a few counts. The chain has TRBV29-1 and TRBJ2-3; D is perhaps TRBD2 (6 bases). Per the germline V gene, CDR1 is SQVTM and CDR2 is ANQGSEA. The CDR3 is 13 amino acids. The V gene lost 6 bases and the J gene lost 3 bases, with 13 bases spanning the gap. As DNA, the CDR3 is TGCAGCGTCGGGACTGTCACGACAGATACGCAGTATTTT. Its protein is CSVGTVTTDTQYF.

The CDR3 DNA sequence: TGCGCCAGCAGCCAAGGCAGGGCCACTGAAGCTTTCTTT. Encoded protein: CASSQGRATEAFF. The chain employs TRBV4-1 and TRBJ1-1; tentative D call: TRBD1 (5 bases). V lost 1 base and J lost 4, with 7 bases in between. The CDR3 length is 13 residues. Germline loops: CDR1 MGHRA, CDR2 YSYEKL.